The following is a TCR beta chain sequence with its context. Its target is unknown. Produced via immunoSEQ multiplex PCR; TCRdb's table is partial and in-frame only. The repertoire holds approximately 90,000 clones, with more than 70% as singletons. CDR3 length: 12 residues. The ends were cut back, 6 bases at V and 9 bases at J, with 9 bases in the middle. The germline V gene has CDR1 MDHEN and CDR2 SYDVKM. No infections or other immune events were documented during collection. The sample comes from a study of identifying expanded T cells in peripheral blood. Whole-study results and caveats: Over about two and four weeks, about 15 and 19 clones changed, versus approximately 1.1 between replicates. Across healthy donors, higher total template counts meant significantly greater two-week count variance.

The chain has TRBV28 and TRBJ1-6, with unresolved D. The origin of this receptor is a person aged 18 to 75 in good health. The sequenced material came from blood. The CDR3 here is CASSYGSSPLHF. The DNA of the CDR3 is TGTGCCAGCAGCTACGGGAGTTCACCCCTCCACTTT.